This T cell receptor beta chain was documented in a study of blood T cells in healthy people across ages. Each sample provided at least 5 micrograms of extracted total RNA. A second PCR, run for about 7 to 11 cycles, used a sample-barcoded 5' primer plus a J-beta primer mix. MiXCR, run by TCRdb on the 5' RACE reads, gives a single entry per CDR3 protein. The sample shows roughly 1.6 million distinct CDR3 sequences, about 31% of them seen only once. This TCR was sampled from a woman in her 30s in good health. The sample was blood.

CDR3 loop: CSAETSGNYEQYF. The CDR3 bases are TGCAGTGCTGAAACTAGCGGCAACTACGAGCAGTACTTC. V usage is TRBV20-1 and J usage is TRBJ2-7; TRBD2 aligns across 8 bases. The CDR3 is 13 residues long. V shed 5 bases, J shed 3 bases, and the junction held 6 bases outside the gene matches. In germline, CDR1 is DFQATT, CDR2 SNEGSKA (reference sequence).